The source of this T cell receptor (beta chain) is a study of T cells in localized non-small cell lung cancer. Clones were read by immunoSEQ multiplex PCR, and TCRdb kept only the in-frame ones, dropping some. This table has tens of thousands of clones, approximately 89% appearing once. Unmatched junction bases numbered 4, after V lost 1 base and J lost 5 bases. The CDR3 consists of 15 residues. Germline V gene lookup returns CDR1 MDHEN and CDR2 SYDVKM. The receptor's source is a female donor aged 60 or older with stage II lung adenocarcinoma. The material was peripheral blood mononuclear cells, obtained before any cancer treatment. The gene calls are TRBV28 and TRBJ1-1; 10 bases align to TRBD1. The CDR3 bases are TGTGCCAGCAGTTTATCCGGGACAGGGGAAACTGAAGCTTTCTTT. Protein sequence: CASSLSGTGETEAFF. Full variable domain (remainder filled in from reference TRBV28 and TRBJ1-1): DVKVTQSSRYLVKRTGEKVFLECVQDMDHENMFWYRQDPGLGLRLIYFSYDVKMKEKGDIPEGYSVSREKKERFSLILESASTNQTSMYLCASSLSGTGETEAFFGQGTRLTVV.